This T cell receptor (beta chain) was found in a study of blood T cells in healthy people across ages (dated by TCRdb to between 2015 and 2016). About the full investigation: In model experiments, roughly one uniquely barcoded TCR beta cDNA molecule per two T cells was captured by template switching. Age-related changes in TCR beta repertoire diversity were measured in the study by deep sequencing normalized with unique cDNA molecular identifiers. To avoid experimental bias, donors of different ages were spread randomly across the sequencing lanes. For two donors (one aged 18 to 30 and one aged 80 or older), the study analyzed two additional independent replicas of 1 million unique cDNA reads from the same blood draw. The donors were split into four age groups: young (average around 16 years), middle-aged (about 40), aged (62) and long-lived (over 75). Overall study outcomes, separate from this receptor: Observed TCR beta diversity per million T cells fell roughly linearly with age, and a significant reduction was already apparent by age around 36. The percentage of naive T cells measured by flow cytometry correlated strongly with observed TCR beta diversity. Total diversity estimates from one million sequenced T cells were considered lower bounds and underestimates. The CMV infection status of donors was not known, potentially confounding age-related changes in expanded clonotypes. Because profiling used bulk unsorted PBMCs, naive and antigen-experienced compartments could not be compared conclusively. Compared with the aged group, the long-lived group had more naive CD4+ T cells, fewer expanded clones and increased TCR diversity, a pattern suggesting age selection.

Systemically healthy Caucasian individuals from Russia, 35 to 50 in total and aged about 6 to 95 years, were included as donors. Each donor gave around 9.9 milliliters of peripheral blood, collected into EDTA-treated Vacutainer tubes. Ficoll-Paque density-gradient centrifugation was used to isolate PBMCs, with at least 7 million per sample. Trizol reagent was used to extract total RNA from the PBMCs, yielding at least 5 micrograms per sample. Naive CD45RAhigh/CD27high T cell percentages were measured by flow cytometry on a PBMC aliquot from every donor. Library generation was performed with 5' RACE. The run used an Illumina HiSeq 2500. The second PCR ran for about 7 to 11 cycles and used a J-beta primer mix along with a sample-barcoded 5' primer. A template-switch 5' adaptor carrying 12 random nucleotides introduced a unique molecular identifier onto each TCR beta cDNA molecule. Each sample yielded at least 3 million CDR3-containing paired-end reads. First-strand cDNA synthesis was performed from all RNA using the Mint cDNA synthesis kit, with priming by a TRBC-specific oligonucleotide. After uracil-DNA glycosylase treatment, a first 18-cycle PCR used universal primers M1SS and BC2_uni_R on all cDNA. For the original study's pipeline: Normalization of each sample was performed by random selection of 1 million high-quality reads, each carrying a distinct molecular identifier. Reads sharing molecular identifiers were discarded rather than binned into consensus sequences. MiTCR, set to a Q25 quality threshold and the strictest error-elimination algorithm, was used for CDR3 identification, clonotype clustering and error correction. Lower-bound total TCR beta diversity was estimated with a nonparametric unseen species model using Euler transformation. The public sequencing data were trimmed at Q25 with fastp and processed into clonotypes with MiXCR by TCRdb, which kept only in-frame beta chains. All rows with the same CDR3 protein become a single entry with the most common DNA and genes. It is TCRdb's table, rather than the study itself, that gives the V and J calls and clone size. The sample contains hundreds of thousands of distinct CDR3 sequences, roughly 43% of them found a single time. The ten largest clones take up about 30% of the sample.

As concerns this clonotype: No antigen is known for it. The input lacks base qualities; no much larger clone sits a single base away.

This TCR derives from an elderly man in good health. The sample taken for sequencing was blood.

The nucleotides are TGTGCCAGCAGCTTTGAGGGGGTGGGCACTGAAGCTTTCTTT. Its amino acids are CASSFEGVGTEAFF. The rearrangement joined TRBV7-9 to TRBJ1-1; the D region possibly corresponds to TRBD1 (6 bases align). The trim is 3 bases for V and 4 bases for J, with a gap of 12 bases between the germline ends. As encoded in the germline V gene (reference sequence), CDR1 is SEHNR while CDR2 is FQNEAQ. The cysteine opens and the phenylalanine closes a CDR3 of 14 amino acids. Only the CDR3 portion is preserved as DNA: 42 bases, with reading frame beginning at the first base.